The 13 T cell receptor beta chains below were found in one sample sequenced in a study of response to subunit inactivated influenza vaccine. TCRdb itself ran the RT-PCR reads through MiXCR, one entry per CDR3 protein. Among 540,000 or so distinct CDR3 sequences listed, under 15% were seen once. The specimen comprised PBMCs from blood, sampled more than 35 days after vaccination. The receptor source for this set is a man aged 50-59 years who received an inactivated influenza vaccine.

This chain links TRBV7-9 with TRBJ2-3; D may be TRBD1 or TRBD2 (5 bases each). V was shortened by 6 bases and J by 1 base, with 20 bases between the two germline ends. Germline V gene sequence: CDR1 SEHNR, CDR2 FQNEAQ (reference sequence). There are 17 residues in the CDR3. The CDR3 loop is CASSSYMGPKGTDTQYF. The CDR3 coding sequence is TGTGCCAGCAGTTCCTATATGGGACCTAAGGGCACAGATACGCAGTATTTT.

The chain is built from TRBV30 and TRBJ1-1; TRBD1 matches 8 bases. This CDR3 region has 13 residues. V lost 5 bases, J lost 1 base, and 3 bases stayed unmatched. The germline CDR1 and CDR2 sequences are GTSNPN and SVGIG (reference sequence). Here the CDR3 reads CAWYRGGNTEAFF. The CDR3 DNA sequence: TGTGCCTGGTACAGGGGGGGGAACACTGAAGCTTTCTTT.

This clonotype turned up a few times. The chain combines TRBV7-2 with TRBJ2-7; TRBD2 agrees at 10 bases. The CDR3 consists of 14 residues. Germline CDR1 is SGHTA and CDR2 is FQGNSA. V dropped 2 bases and J dropped 4; count of bases not matched to a gene: 2. This CDR3 reads CASSLLAGVYEQYF. Written as DNA, the CDR3 is TGTGCCAGCAGCTTACTAGCGGGGGTTTACGAGCAGTACTTC.

The J gene is TRBJ2-7, the V gene TRBV3-1; D is uncertain. Trimming left V 4 bases short and J 0 bases short, with 13 bases between. Germline assignment: CDR1 LGHDT and CDR2 YNNKEL (reference sequence). The CDR3 extends over 15 amino acids. The CDR3 DNA is TGTGCCAGCAGCCGGAAAGGACGGAGCTCCTACGAGCAGTACTTC. It specifies CASSRKGRSSYEQYF.

The rearrangement joins TRBV12-5 to TRBJ1-5; a weak D match, TRBD1 (5 bases). The germline V gene has CDR1 LGHNT and CDR2 FRNRAP. This CDR3 has 13 amino acids. V was pared by 3 bases and J by 4 bases, with 7 bases between. The CDR3 is CASGFGGNQPQHF. The CDR3 nucleotides read TGTGCTAGTGGTTTCGGGGGGAATCAGCCCCAGCATTTT.

The V and J genes are TRBV5-1 and TRBJ2-1, with 11 bases aligning to TRBD1. The germline V gene encodes CDR1 SGHRS and CDR2 YFSETQ. Trimming at V came to 2 bases and at J to 7 bases, leaving 8 bases not matched to a gene. The CDR3 loop spans 16 amino acids. This chain's CDR3 is CASSFRTGTGGNEQFF. As DNA, the CDR3 is TGCGCCAGCAGCTTTAGGACCGGGACAGGGGGGAATGAGCAGTTCTTC.

This rearrangement joins TRBV6-1 to TRBJ1-2; no definite D call. Germline V lookup: CDR1 MNHNS, CDR2 SASEGT. This CDR3 is 14 amino acids long. Trimming stripped 6 bases from V and 3 bases from J, with 14 bases between. The CDR3 DNA is TGTGCCAGCAGCCCGGGAGTGTTCGACTATGGCTACACCTTC. This sequence encodes CASSPGVFDYGYTF.

J is TRBJ2-7 and V is TRBV29-1; D is possibly TRBD1 (5 bases). The CDR3 covers 13 residues. Trimming stripped 7 bases from V and 2 bases from J, with 15 bases between. Germline V gene data show CDR1 as SQVTM and CDR2 as ANQGSEA. CDR3: CSARAGHTYEQYF. The CDR3 nucleotides read TGCAGCGCCAGGGCAGGGCATACCTACGAGCAGTACTTC.

The sample holds many counts of this clonotype. This rearrangement joins TRBV5-5 to TRBJ2-2, with TRBD1 identical over 9 bases. Germline CDR1 reads SGHKS; CDR2 reads YYEKEE (reference sequence). V was pared by 3 bases and J by 4 bases, with 7 bases of the junction left unmatched. CDR3 length: 16 residues. CDR3 residues: CASSSGTGMGTGELFF. DNA of the CDR3: TGTGCCAGCAGCTCCGGGACAGGGATGGGCACCGGGGAGCTGTTTTTT.

The rearrangement uses TRBV7-9 and TRBJ2-3, with no clear D. V was pared by 2 bases and J by 2 bases, with 17 bases between. The CDR3 loop spans 17 amino acids. The germline gives CDR1 SEHNR, CDR2 FQNEAQ (reference sequence). The CDR3 DNA sequence: TGTGCCAGCAGCTTATCTGGAATCGGAACCGACACAGATACGCAGTATTTT. This sequence encodes CASSLSGIGTDTDTQYF.

J is TRBJ2-7 and V is TRBV7-9, with no clear D. The germline V and J ends were trimmed by 0 bases and 3 bases, with 9 bases remaining between them. Per germline, CDR1 SEHNR and CDR2 FQNEAQ (reference sequence). This CDR3 is 14 amino acids long. Here the CDR3 reads CASSLAPPGYEQYF. In DNA, the CDR3 is TGTGCCAGCAGCTTAGCTCCTCCAGGCTACGAGCAGTACTTC.

This clonotype showed up many times. The J gene is TRBJ2-5, the V gene TRBV20-1, with D perhaps matching TRBD2 (6 bases). V was pared by 0 bases and J by 5 bases, with 13 bases between. CDR1 is DFQATT and CDR2 is SNEGSKA in the germline V gene (reference sequence). This CDR3 region has 14 residues. The CDR3 DNA sequence: TGCAGTGCTAGAGAGGCGGGGACCTCTGAGACCCAGTACTTC. Protein product: CSAREAGTSETQYF.

V usage is TRBV29-1 and J usage is TRBJ2-1; TRBD2 matches at 14 bases. Trimming took 7 bases from V and 7 from J; bases not matched to a gene: 12. This CDR3 comprises 16 residues. Germline V gene sequence: CDR1 SQVTM, CDR2 ANQGSEA. The CDR3: CSAPRLAGGPGNEQFF. The CDR3 DNA reads as TGCAGCGCTCCCCGACTAGCGGGAGGGCCGGGGAATGAGCAGTTCTTC.